This T cell receptor (beta chain) emerged from a study of blood T cell repertoires in COVID-19. Sequencing used immunoSEQ multiplex PCR; TCRdb keeps in-frame clones, though not all of them. The sample consists of roughly 200,000 clones, roughly 90% of them appearing once. The CDR3 has 15 amino acids. The trim removed 5 bases at V and 3 bases at J, leaving 6 bases unmatched. In germline, CDR1 is LGHNA, CDR2 YNFKEQ. This clonotype originated in a woman in her 30s who had recovered from COVID-19. The chain uses TRBV4-2 and TRBJ1-1; 10 positions agree with TRBD1. The specimen was PBMCs or T cells enriched from blood (not recorded which). CDR3 region: CASSSRQGAYTEAFF. The CDR3 DNA is TGTGCCAGCAGCAGCCGACAGGGGGCGTACACTGAAGCTTTCTTT.